The sequence of this T cell receptor beta chain was determined in a study of blood T cell repertoires in COVID-19 (dated by TCRdb to 2019 to 2021). The study in broad terms: The collaborator samples originated in the United States, Italy and Spain and spanned the acute and convalescent phases of COVID-19. The prospective study material was composed of cDNA or gDNA derived from T cells, B-cell-depleted T cells, or PBMCs. The repertoires were released in a freely available public database meant as a resource for research on the immune response to SARS-CoV-2. Sample metadata almost always included a de-identified subject ID, COVID-19 status, age in years and sex. Samples were obtained from the ongoing ImmuneRACE study (first 160 participants) and from some 1,300 subjects provided by 6 global collaborators. The dataset comprised deeply sampled blood TCRbeta repertoires from subjects exposed to, actively infected with, or recovered from COVID-19. Where HLA class I and class II types were available, the types were taken from metadata supplied by the sample provider, not from assay-based typing.

As regards this clone: Its recognized antigen is unknown. No clone much larger than this one lies a single base away; base qualities are absent.

One collaborating source in Seattle enrolled patients while the patients were actively infected and followed the patients over time throughout the course of disease. Each collaborating institution followed its own protocols to collect whole blood in K2EDTA tubes. For TCRbeta analysis, collaborators shipped samples as frozen whole blood, isolated PBMCs, or DNA extracted from either of those sample types. The immunoSEQ Assay, a bias-controlled multiplex PCR, was used to amplify TCRbeta CDR3 regions from genomic DNA. The authors' pipeline ran thus. The number of nucleated cells in each sample was estimated by amplification of reference gene primers within the assay. To quantify the absolute abundance of each unique TCRbeta CDR3 rearrangement, sequence reads were collapsed and filtered. Productive Simpson clonality was computed per sample as the square root of Simpson's diversity index over productive rearrangements. The table comes from immuneACCESS by way of TCRdb, which keeps in-frame sequences with V and J called. Part of the clones is missing from these tables; in studies checked, under half for an unresolved V gene and the rest for unknown reasons. The DNA gave D and trimming, while V, J and clone size come from that table. In this sample the table shows about 300,000 clones, approximately 88% of which occur a single time. Together, the top ten hold approximately 1.5% of the sample.

On the study overall, not on this receptor specifically: Clinical and demographic metadata were provided uncurated, with the amount varying by source and participant.

The CDR3 numbers 13 residues from cysteine through phenylalanine. Of all the DNA, just the CDR3 is kept, 39 bases in frame from base 1. From the germline V gene, CDR1 is SGHNT and CDR2 is YENEEA. The V and J ends are trimmed by 0 bases and 5 bases, leaving 8 bases between them. The clonotype comes from a human donor with COVID-19, enrolled during active disease. The donor label of this sample is uncertain. The sample consisted of peripheral blood. The sequence is built from TRBV11-3 and TRBJ2-7; the D gene cannot be resolved reliably. The CDR3 loop reads CASSLDLADEQYF. The DNA sequence follows: TGTGCCAGCAGCTTAGATCTGGCCGACGAGCAGTACTTC. The variable domain in full, with residues beyond the CDR3 obtained from the reference TRBV11-3 and TRBJ2-7 genes, is EAGVVQSPRYKIIEKKQPVAFWCNPISGHNTLYWYLQNLGQGPELLIRYENEEAVDDSQLPKDRFSAERLKGVDSTLKIQPAELGDSAVYLCASSLDLADEQYFGPGTRLTVT.